Below are 3 T cell receptor beta chains sequenced from a single sample in a study of cytomegalovirus exposure and HLA in healthy donors. Use of 60 Vbeta and 13 Jbeta primers characterized the PCR. Sequencing used immunoSEQ multiplex PCR; TCRdb keeps in-frame clones, though not all of them. This sample has about 43,000 clones; less than 75% occur once, and the top ten carry 12%. The sequenced sample consisted of PBMCs. The receptors stem from a man between 60 and 70 years old in good health and CMV-seropositive.

This chain connects TRBV27 to TRBJ2-7, with 7 bases that match TRBD2. CDR1 is MNHEY and CDR2 is SMNVEV in the germline V gene (reference sequence). The CDR3 contains 14 residues. V shed 1 base and J 4 bases; nucleotides not matched to a gene: 4. Here the CDR3 DNA reads TGTGCCAGCAGTTTATTTGCGGGAGCGTACGAGCAGTACTTC. Its translation is CASSLFAGAYEQYF.

V usage is TRBV28 and J usage is TRBJ1-2; the match to TRBD1 covers 10 bases. The CDR3 totals 18 residues. Per the germline V gene, CDR1 is MDHEN and CDR2 is SYDVKM. Trimming removed 6 bases from V and 5 bases from J; junction bases left unmatched: 18. Written as DNA, the CDR3 is TGTGCCAGCAGATCCCCCTACTTCGACAGGGGGCTCGGGTATGGCTACACCTTC. Amino acids: CASRSPYFDRGLGYGYTF.

The chain recombines TRBV19 with TRBJ2-6, with 8 bases lining up with TRBD1. CDR1 is LNHDA, CDR2 SQIVND, per germline (reference sequence). The CDR3 consists of 17 residues. V shed 5 bases and J 4 bases; nucleotides not matched to a gene: 10. The CDR3 bases are TGTGCCAGTAGTCAAACGACAGGGGACCGGGGGGCCAACGTCCTGACTTTC. Translation: CASSQTTGDRGANVLTF.